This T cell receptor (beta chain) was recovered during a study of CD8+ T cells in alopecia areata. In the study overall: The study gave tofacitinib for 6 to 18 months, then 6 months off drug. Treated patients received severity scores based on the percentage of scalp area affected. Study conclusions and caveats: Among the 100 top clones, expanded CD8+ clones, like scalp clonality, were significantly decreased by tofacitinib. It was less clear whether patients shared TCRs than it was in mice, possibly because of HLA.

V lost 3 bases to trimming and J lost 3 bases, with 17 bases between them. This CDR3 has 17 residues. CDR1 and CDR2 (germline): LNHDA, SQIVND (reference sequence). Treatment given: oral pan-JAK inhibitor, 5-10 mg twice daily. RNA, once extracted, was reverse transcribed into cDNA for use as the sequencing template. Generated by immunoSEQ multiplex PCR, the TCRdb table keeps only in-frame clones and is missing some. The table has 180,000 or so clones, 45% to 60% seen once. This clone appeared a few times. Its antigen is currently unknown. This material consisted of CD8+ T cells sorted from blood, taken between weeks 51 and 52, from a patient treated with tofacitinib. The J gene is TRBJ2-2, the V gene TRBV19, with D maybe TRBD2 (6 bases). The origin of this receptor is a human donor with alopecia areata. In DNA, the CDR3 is TGTGCCAGTAGTATCGGGGCCGGCTCGGGGGACACCGGGGAGCTGTTTTTT. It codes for CASSIGAGSGDTGELFF.